This note documents a single T cell receptor beta chain sequence. Antigen specificity is unknown. The CDR3 loop spans 19 amino acids. Germline loops: CDR1 MNHEY, CDR2 SMNVEV (reference sequence). V lost 5 bases and J lost 1, with 24 bases in between. Generated by immunoSEQ multiplex PCR, the TCRdb table keeps only in-frame clones and is missing some. The data contain around 690,000 clones, 80% to 95% of them singletons. This sample was included in a study of shared clonotypes between healthy human individuals. Study at large: For every donor, three CD4 naive, three CD4 memory, two CD8 naive and one CD8 memory plates were used. Study results and caveats: Exclusively blood specimens were collected; tissue repertoires likely differ. It was anticipated that sequencing depth would influence how many clonotypes donors shared.

This chain links TRBV27 with TRBJ1-5; a weak D match, TRBD1 (5 bases). Specimen: memory CD8+ T cells from PBMCs. Subset given: CD45RO+ cells pooled with CCR7-negative TemRA cells. This TCR derives from a man between 18 and 35 years old in good health. Some clones in this sample may be carry-over from other donors' samples. The CDR3 coding sequence is TGTGCCAGCAGTGAAGGAACAGCCGGGCCTGAGGGGAGCAATCAGCCCCAGCATTTT. The encoded protein is CASSEGTAGPEGSNQPQHF.